Each of the 5 T cell receptor beta chains below was sequenced from the same sample in a study of blood T cells in healthy people across ages. A second PCR, run for about 7 to 11 cycles, used a sample-barcoded 5' primer plus a J-beta primer mix. TCRdb recomputed calls from the 5' RACE reads with MiXCR, one row per CDR3 protein. Of approximately 800,000 distinct CDR3 sequences listed, under 80% were seen once; the top ten hold around a quarter. Sequences were obtained from blood. The receptor source for this set is a young man in good health.

The chain recombines TRBV2 with TRBJ2-1; D call uncertain. Between the trimmed V and J ends, which lost 2 bases and 9 bases, there was a span of 11 bases. This CDR3 is built from 13 residues. Germline CDR1 reads SNHLY; CDR2 reads FYNNEI. The CDR3 sequence: CASSEPILVEQFF. Written as DNA, the CDR3 is TGTGCCAGCAGTGAACCGATCTTGGTTGAGCAGTTCTTC.

The chain is built from TRBV25-1 and TRBJ1-1, with a tentative D call TRBD1 (5 bases). The CDR3 is made up of 15 amino acids. The germline V gene encodes CDR1 MGHDK and CDR2 SYGVNS. V lost 4 bases, J lost 0 bases, and 12 bases lay in between. The CDR3: CASSGPGTLNTEAFF. As DNA, the CDR3 is TGTGCCAGCAGTGGCCCCGGGACTCTGAACACTGAAGCTTTCTTT. The variable domain in full, with the rest retrieved from reference TRBV25-1 and TRBJ1-1, is EADIYQTPRYLVIGTGKKITLECSQTMGHDKMYWYQQDPGMELHLIHYSYGVNSTEKGDLSSESTVSRIRTEHFPLTLESARPSHTSQYLCASSGPGTLNTEAFFGQGTRLTVV.

The chain joins TRBV7-9 to TRBJ2-1; 8 positions match TRBD2. The CDR3 runs to 15 residues. J gave up 4 bases and V 4 bases, and 6 bases lay outside the gene matches. Germline CDR1 SEHNR, CDR2 FQNEAQ (reference sequence). The CDR3 loop is CASSSPTSVYNEQFF. The CDR3 bases are TGTGCCAGCAGCTCCCCGACTAGCGTTTACAATGAGCAGTTCTTC.

This rearrangement joins TRBV30 to TRBJ2-5; 8 positions match TRBD1. The end of the DNA aligns better with TRBJ2-7, so the J call may be wrong. This CDR3 comprises 13 residues. Germline CDR1 and CDR2: GTSNPN and SVGIG (reference sequence). The CDR3 nucleotides are TGTGCCTGGAGTTCAGGGGGCGATTACGAGCAGTACTTC. Translating gives CAWSSGGDYEQYF.

V gene TRBV2 combines with J gene TRBJ2-1, with a possible D match to TRBD1 (5 bases). CDR3 size: 18 residues. The V end was cut by 6 bases, the J end by 2 bases, with 23 bases between. The germline V gene encodes CDR1 SNHLY and CDR2 FYNNEI. CDR3 coding DNA: TGTGCCAGCAGGGAACTCGTAAGGTCGCAGGGAACCTACAATGAGCAGTTCTTC. This gives the protein CASRELVRSQGTYNEQFF.